This TCR beta chain was recorded in a study of cytomegalovirus exposure and HLA in healthy donors. Study results and caveats: Later, TCR association rates were found to vary by HLA locus, highest for DRB1 and lowest for HLA-C. Presence/absence analyses took donor sequencing depth as roughly uniform. In vitro experiments confirmed that a few CMV-associated chains were specific for CMV antigens.

The study ran its PCR with 60 Vbeta and 13 Jbeta primers. Repertoires were generated with immunoSEQ multiplex PCR, while TCRdb's copy carries only in-frame clones and drops some. The repertoire consists of under 150,000 clones, with less than 80% occurring once and the leading ten covering around 2%. Trimming removed 5 bases from V and 0 bases from J, with 6 bases in between. The CDR3 covers 13 residues. The germline V gene encodes CDR1 SGHTA and CDR2 FQGNSA. In the case of this clone: Antigen: not known.

Healthy bone marrow donors formed the donor group. The rearrangement links TRBV7-2 to TRBJ2-3, with D possibly TRBD2 on 5 matching bases. The sample taken for sequencing was PBMCs. The clonotype originates from a female donor in good health and CMV-seropositive. CDR3 in amino acids: CASSRTSTDTQYF. CDR3 nucleotides: TGTGCCAGCAGCCGGACTAGCACAGATACGCAGTATTTT.